The present entry profiles one T cell receptor (beta chain) with its context. This specimen comes from a study of T cell changes during pregnancy in multiple sclerosis. CDR1 LNHDA and CDR2 SQIVND come from the germline V gene (reference sequence). The CDR3 extends over 20 amino acids. J was trimmed by 1 base and V by 4 bases; bases with no gene match: 14. Libraries were prepared by immunoSEQ multiplex PCR; TCRdb keeps only in-frame clonotypes and omits some of them. This sample carries 36,000 or so clones, around 89% of them seen once, and the ten largest clones take roughly 12%. This TCR derives from a female donor with multiple sclerosis, enrolled in a pregnancy study. J is TRBJ2-6 and V is TRBV19, with 9 bases matching TRBD1. The sample here was CD8+ T cells from peripheral blood mononuclear cells, taken in the third trimester of pregnancy. CDR3 coding DNA: TGTGCCAGTAGTACTCTAACGTCGGGACAGGGTGAGTCTGGGGCCAACGTCCTGACTTTC. It codes for CASSTLTSGQGESGANVLTF.